This passage covers 22 T cell receptor beta chains from one sample sequenced in a study of T cells in Graves' hyperthyroidism and ophthalmopathy. Amplified TCR beta CDR3 regions came from RNA transcripts. First-round RT-PCR of the TCR CDR3 relied on the HTBI primer set. TCRdb redid the calling of the multiplex PCR reads with MiXCR, one entry per CDR3 protein. The profile shows 200,000 to 250,000 distinct CDR3 sequences, roughly a quarter of them singletons. The sequenced material came from blood. Receptors originate from a middle-aged woman with Graves' ophthalmopathy.

This clonotype was observed at least ten times. The genes are TRBV5-1 and TRBJ2-7; no definite D call. This CDR3 region has 15 residues. Trimming cost V 2 bases and J 3 bases, with 15 bases left between them. Germline CDR1 reads SGHRS; CDR2 reads YFSETQ. The CDR3 bases are TGCGCCAGCAGCTTTACTTCAGACTTTTTCTACGAGCAGTACTTC. Translated: CASSFTSDFFYEQYF.

The chain links TRBV20-1 to TRBJ1-1; 7 nucleotides line up with TRBD1. Trimming cost V 5 bases and J 0 bases; bases outside gene matches: 3. The CDR3 contains 13 residues. Germline V lookup: CDR1 DFQATT, CDR2 SNEGSKA (reference sequence). CDR3 coding DNA: TGCAGTGCTGACAGGGAGGTGAACACTGAAGCTTTCTTT. Its protein product is CSADREVNTEAFF.

The table lists this clonotype with many counts. The chain joins TRBV6-5 to TRBJ2-7; possible D gene TRBD2, 5 bases. The CDR3 sequence is 13 residues long. V was cut by 6 bases and J by 3 bases, with 12 bases left in between. Germline lookup yields CDR1 MNHEY and CDR2 SVGAGI. CDR3 nucleotides: TGTGCCAGCAGGCCCATACGGGACTACGAGCAGTACTTC. Protein: CASRPIRDYEQYF.

This clonotype was seen ten or more times. The rearrangement uses TRBV2 and TRBJ2-2; 7 bases line up with TRBD2. The CDR3 totals 12 residues. CDR1 SNHLY and CDR2 FYNNEI come from the germline V gene. V lost 9 bases, J lost 8 bases, and 6 bases stayed unmatched. CDR3 sequence reads: CARLAATGELFF. DNA for the CDR3: TGTGCCAGGCTAGCGGCCACGGGGGAGCTGTTTTTT.

This clonotype has a count of ten or more. The CDR3 reads CASSYTSGRGTGELFF. The CDR3 DNA sequence: TGTGCCAGCAGTTACACCAGCGGGAGGGGGACCGGGGAGCTGTTTTTT. The V call is TRBV6-5, the J call TRBJ2-2, with TRBD2 matching 10 bases. CDR1 is MNHEY, CDR2 SVGAGI, per germline. The CDR3 sequence is 16 residues long. V lost 2 bases to trimming and J lost 5 bases; unmatched junction nucleotides: 5.

This clonotype was observed a handful of times. The chain carries TRBV6-1 and TRBJ2-5; D is tentatively TRBD1 or TRBD2 (6 bases each). The CDR3 is made up of 14 amino acids. In germline, CDR1 is MNHNS, CDR2 SASEGT. The V end lost 5 bases, the J end lost 5 bases, and 15 bases lay between the germline ends. As DNA, the CDR3 is TGTGCCAGCAGTAGCCTCATGGGGGGCGAGACCCAGTACTTC. This codes for CASSSLMGGETQYF.

The V and J genes are TRBV2 and TRBJ1-1; the match to TRBD1 covers 8 bases. The CDR3 is made up of 15 amino acids. The V segment lost 2 bases and the J segment 4 bases; nucleotides outside the gene matches: 6. Germline CDR1 is SNHLY and CDR2 is FYNNEI. For the CDR3, the DNA is TGTGCCAGCAGTGAATCCCGACAGGGGACCACTGAAGCTTTCTTT. It yields the protein CASSESRQGTTEAFF. Combining the CDR3 with reference TRBV2 and TRBJ1-1 gives the whole variable domain EPEVTQTPSHQVTQMGQEVILRCVPISNHLYFYWYRQILGQKVEFLVSFYNNEISEKSEIFDDQFSVERPDGSNFTLKIRSTKLEDSAMYFCASSESRQGTTEAFFGQGTRLTVV.

This clonotype was recorded many times. V usage is TRBV20-1 and J usage is TRBJ1-1, with unresolved D. Germline V gives CDR1 DFQATT, CDR2 SNEGSKA (reference sequence). The CDR3 is made up of 16 amino acids. The ends were cut back, 2 bases at V and 0 bases at J, with 16 bases in the middle. As DNA, the CDR3 is TGCAGTGCTAGAAATCGTTGGGCATCGATGAACACTGAAGCTTTCTTT. Its protein product is CSARNRWASMNTEAFF.

This sequence joins TRBV28 and TRBJ2-7; TRBD2 aligns across 9 bases. Losses at the gene ends were 2 bases for V and 5 bases for J; bases not matched to a gene: 7. Germline CDR1 MDHEN, CDR2 SYDVKM. This CDR3 has 15 residues. CDR3 sequence: CASSLGGGRGHEQYF. The CDR3 bases are TGTGCCAGCAGTTTAGGGGGCGGGAGGGGACACGAGCAGTACTTC. Complete variable domain (other parts from reference TRBV28 and TRBJ2-7): DVKVTQSSRYLVKRTGEKVFLECVQDMDHENMFWYRQDPGLGLRLIYFSYDVKMKEKGDIPEGYSVSREKKERFSLILESASTNQTSMYLCASSLGGGRGHEQYFGPGTRLTVT.

At least ten counts were recorded for this clonotype. The chain links TRBV6-5 to TRBJ2-5; D gene ambiguous. Per the germline V gene, CDR1 is MNHEY and CDR2 is SVGAGI. Trimming removed 4 bases at V and 5 bases at J, with 11 bases between. The length of the CDR3 is 13 residues. CDR3 region: CASSLYGRETQYF. CDR3 nucleotides: TGTGCCAGCAGTTTGTACGGAAGGGAGACCCAGTACTTC.

The chain couples TRBV6-1 to TRBJ1-1; no reliable D call. V was pared by 6 bases and J by 1 base, with 12 bases between. CDR1 and CDR2 from the germline V gene are MNHNS and SASEGT. The CDR3 consists of 14 residues. CDR3 sequence (DNA): TGTGCCAGCAGGATTGACGGAAAGAACACTGAAGCTTTCTTT. It translates to CASRIDGKNTEAFF.

The V and J genes are TRBV5-1 and TRBJ1-1; 7 nucleotides agree with TRBD1. Looked up from germline, CDR1 is SGHRS and CDR2 is YFSETQ. The J segment lost 5 bases and the V segment lost 4 bases, leaving 14 bases of the junction unmatched. The CDR3 has 16 amino acids. Written as DNA, the CDR3 is TGCGCCAGCAGCCCCGGACAGGAGAGTCGGTGGACTGAAGCTTTCTTT. It codes for CASSPGQESRWTEAFF.

This clonotype was seen a handful of times. The V gene is TRBV7-2, the J gene TRBJ2-7, with 13 bases that match TRBD2. V gave up 3 bases and J gave up 5 bases; unmatched junction bases: 4. This CDR3 is built from 15 residues. From germline, CDR1 is SGHTA and CDR2 FQGNSA. CDR3 residues: CASSFGTSGKNEQYF. The CDR3 DNA reads TGTGCCAGCAGCTTCGGGACTAGCGGGAAGAACGAGCAGTACTTC.

In its sample, this clonotype was seen many times. The V call is TRBV28, the J call TRBJ2-7; a possible D gene is TRBD2 (6 bases). Germline CDR1 reads MDHEN; CDR2 reads SYDVKM. With 7 bases removed from V and 3 bases from J, the gap between germline ends came to 13 bases. This CDR3 comprises 13 residues. In DNA form, the CDR3 reads TGTGCCAGCACCCCTAGCGAAAGCTACGAGCAGTACTTC. Protein sequence: CASTPSESYEQYF.

At least ten counts were recorded for this clonotype. This chain connects TRBV28 to TRBJ2-2, with D possibly being TRBD2 (6 bases). Germline assignment: CDR1 MDHEN and CDR2 SYDVKM. V was clipped by 4 bases and J by 5 bases, with 11 bases between them. The CDR3 spans 14 residues. CDR3 sequence: CASSWLAFTGELFF. CDR3 nucleotides: TGTGCCAGCAGTTGGCTAGCGTTTACCGGGGAGCTGTTTTTT.

This clonotype occurred many times. V and J are TRBV9 and TRBJ1-3; tentatively, D is TRBD1 (5 bases). The CDR3 is made up of 14 amino acids. Trimming left V 3 bases short and J 4 bases short, with 11 bases between. Per germline, CDR1 SGDLS and CDR2 YYNGEE. In DNA, the CDR3 is TGTGCCAGCAGCGCGGACACTGGGGGAAACACCATATATTTT. Its protein product is CASSADTGGNTIYF.

This chain connects TRBV6-1 to TRBJ2-2; D call uncertain. The germline V gene encodes CDR1 MNHNS and CDR2 SASEGT. The CDR3 runs 14 residues. V was cut by 6 bases and J by 5 bases, with 13 bases left in between. The CDR3 DNA follows: TGTGCCAGCAGGGCCGGGCACAGTACCGGGGAGCTGTTTTTT. Amino acid sequence: CASRAGHSTGELFF.

This clonotype came up many times. This chain links TRBV5-1 with TRBJ2-7, with 7 bases fitting TRBD1. This CDR3 region has 14 residues. Germline V gene data show CDR1 as SGHRS and CDR2 as YFSETQ. The trim removed 4 bases at V and 7 bases at J, leaving 11 bases unmatched. Here the CDR3 DNA reads TGCGCCAGCAGCCCCAAGACAGGGACATGGGAGCAGTACTTC. Encoded protein: CASSPKTGTWEQYF.

This clonotype was counted at least ten times. The junction departs from germline at one end; a sequencing error may be responsible. The V call is TRBV7-6, the J call TRBJ2-2; tentative D call: TRBD2 (5 bases). This CDR3 has 13 residues. Germline V lookup: CDR1 SGHVS, CDR2 FNYEAQ. The CDR3 region is CASSLATGGELFF. The CDR3 nucleotides read TGTGCCAGCAGTTTAGCGACCGGCGGGGAGCTGTTTTTT.

This clonotype was counted at least ten times. The chain carries TRBV28 and TRBJ2-7; D possibly corresponds to TRBD1 (6 bases). The CDR3 loop spans 15 amino acids. V was shortened by 9 bases and J by 2 bases, with 20 bases between the two germline ends. From germline, CDR1 is MDHEN and CDR2 SYDVKM. The CDR3 loop is CASGPQRDITYEQYF. CDR3 DNA sequence: TGTGCCAGTGGCCCCCAGAGGGACATCACCTACGAGCAGTACTTC.

This clonotype was seen repeatedly, ten times or more. This rearrangement joins TRBV10-2 to TRBJ2-7; D unresolved. Germline V gene data show CDR1 as WSHSY and CDR2 as SAAADI. V lost 3 bases and J 3 bases, leaving 9 bases between the germline ends. CDR3 size: 13 residues. The CDR3: CASSERKNYEQYF. The CDR3 nucleotides are TGCGCCAGCAGTGAACGTAAGAACTACGAGCAGTACTTC.

This clonotype was counted many times. V is TRBV3-1 and J is TRBJ2-5; 11 positions agree with TRBD2. CDR1 is LGHDT, CDR2 YNNKEL, per germline (reference sequence). This CDR3 is 16 amino acids long. V trimming: 4 bases; J trimming: 2 bases; junction bases outside the gene matches: 6. The CDR3 reads CASSRTSGFWQETQYF. The CDR3 DNA reads as TGTGCCAGCAGCCGGACTAGCGGGTTTTGGCAAGAGACCCAGTACTTC.